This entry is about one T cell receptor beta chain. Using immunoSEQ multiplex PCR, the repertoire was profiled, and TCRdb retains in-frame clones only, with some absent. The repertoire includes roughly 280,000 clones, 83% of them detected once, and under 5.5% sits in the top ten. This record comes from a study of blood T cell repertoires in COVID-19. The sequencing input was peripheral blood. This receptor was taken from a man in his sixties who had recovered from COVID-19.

The CDR3 bases are TGTGCCACGGCTGACACATCCACAGATACGCAGTATTTT. As protein: CATADTSTDTQYF. This chain connects TRBV19 to TRBJ2-3, with D unresolved. There are 13 residues in the CDR3. Germline loops: CDR1 LNHDA, CDR2 SQIVND (reference sequence). Trimming cost V 10 bases and J 2 bases, with 13 bases left between them.